The next 18 T cell receptor beta chains were all read from a single sample in a study of T cells after yellow fever vaccination. A single record per CDR3 protein comes from TCRdb applying MiXCR to the 5' RACE reads. This sample has 450,000 to 550,000 distinct CDR3 sequences; 21% occur once, and the top ten carry about 17%. This specimen was PBMCs, taken approximately 22 days after the first yellow fever vaccination. The source is a man between 18 and 29 years old who received the YFV17D yellow fever vaccine.

J is TRBJ2-7 and V is TRBV7-8; TRBD1 might be the D (5 bases). The germline CDR1 and CDR2 sequences are SGHVS and FQNEAQ. The ends were cut back, 1 base at V and 0 bases at J, with 10 bases in the middle. This CDR3 comprises 15 residues. The CDR3 DNA is TGTGCCAGCAGCTTAGGGACACTGAGCTCCTACGAGCAGTACGTC. This codes for CASSLGTLSSYEQYV.

The J gene is TRBJ2-2, the V gene TRBV19, with D perhaps TRBD1 (5 bases). Trimming stripped 4 bases from V and 4 bases from J, with 7 bases between. CDR1 and CDR2 (germline): LNHDA, SQIVND (reference sequence). The CDR3 consists of 13 residues. The CDR3 is CASSNQGTGELFF. CDR3 nucleotide sequence: TGTGCCAGTAGTAACCAGGGCACCGGGGAGCTGTTTTTT.

The J gene is TRBJ1-2, the V gene TRBV20-1; D gene ambiguous. The CDR3 consists of 14 residues. Trimming stripped 8 bases from V and 0 bases from J, with 16 bases between. Germline CDR1 is DFQATT and CDR2 is SNEGSKA (reference sequence). The DNA for the CDR3 is TGCAGTTGGGCTTTTACCGCACCTAACTATGGCTACACCTTC. It encodes CSWAFTAPNYGYTF.

The chain employs TRBV7-2 and TRBJ2-1, with 10 positions matching TRBD2. The CDR3 length is 15 residues. Germline V CDR1 and CDR2: SGHTA, FQGNSA. The V gene end was trimmed by 5 bases and the J gene end by 7 bases; junction bases not matched to a gene: 8. CDR3 DNA: TGTGCCAGCAGCCCTAGCCTAGCGGGGGATAATGAGCAGTTCTTC. The encoded protein is CASSPSLAGDNEQFF.

The chain has TRBV20-1 and TRBJ2-2; 9 bases line up with TRBD1. The length of the CDR3 is 14 residues. The V gene end was trimmed by 6 bases and the J gene end by 7 bases; junction bases not matched to a gene: 9. Germline values: CDR1 DFQATT, CDR2 SNEGSKA (reference sequence). The CDR3 sequence: CSATLQGAGGELFF. The CDR3 nucleotides read TGCAGTGCGACATTACAGGGGGCGGGCGGGGAGCTGTTTTTT.

This clonotype was seen a few times. The chain is built from TRBV5-1 and TRBJ2-7, with D possibly matching TRBD2 (6 bases). CDR1 and CDR2 (germline): SGHRS, YFSETQ. The CDR3 is 15 amino acids. Trimming left V 3 bases short and J 4 bases short, with 17 bases between. As DNA, the CDR3 is TGCGCCAGCAGCTCCCTGGCGGGAACGAATTACGAGCAGTACTTC. This sequence encodes CASSSLAGTNYEQYF.

The rearrangement joins TRBV7-9 to TRBJ1-6; TRBD1 agrees at 9 bases. Trimming cost V 1 base and J 10 bases; bases outside gene matches: 5. Germline lookup yields CDR1 SEHNR and CDR2 FQNEAQ (reference sequence). This CDR3 is built from 15 residues. CDR3 sequence reads: CASSLGDRVISPLHF. The DNA of the CDR3 is TGTGCCAGCAGCTTAGGGGACAGGGTAATCTCACCCCTCCACTTT.

The rearrangement joins TRBV12-3 or TRBV12-4 to TRBJ2-5; TRBD1 aligns across 11 bases. CDR3 length: 17 residues. The V segment lost 5 bases and the J segment 6 bases; nucleotides outside the gene matches: 14. The CDR3 loop reads CASSGGGRTGGLKTQYF. The CDR3 DNA reads as TGTGCCAGCAGTGGGGGGGGTCGGACAGGGGGCCTGAAGACCCAGTACTTC.

This clonotype has more than one count but fewer than ten. The chain is built from TRBV29-1 and TRBJ2-3; 7 positions match TRBD2. The CDR3 is 14 residues long. The germline V gene encodes CDR1 SQVTM and CDR2 ANQGSEA. V gave up 4 bases and J gave up 3 bases; unmatched junction bases: 7. The CDR3 loop is CSVAVGGTTDTQYF. In nucleotides, the CDR3 is TGCAGCGTTGCAGTGGGGGGGACGACAGATACGCAGTATTTT.

This clonotype was counted only a few times. This chain uses TRBV5-1 with TRBJ2-5; D is possibly TRBD1 or TRBD2 (5 bases each). CDR3 length equals 14 residues. Per the germline V gene, CDR1 is SGHRS and CDR2 is YFSETQ. V was cut by 4 bases and J by 5 bases, with 15 bases left in between. The CDR3 reads CASSLPGTPETQYF. CDR3 bases: TGCGCCAGCAGCCTGCCCGGGACCCCGGAGACCCAGTACTTC. Full variable domain (missing parts from reference TRBV5-1 and TRBJ2-5): KAGVTQTPRYLIKTRGQQVTLSCSPISGHRSVSWYQQTPGQGLQFLFEYFSETQRNKGNFPGRFSGRQFSNSRSEMNVSTLELGDSALYLCASSLPGTPETQYFGPGTRLLVL.

This chain uses TRBV29-1 with TRBJ2-3, with D uncertain. Trimming left V 3 bases short and J 5 bases short, with 12 bases between. Per germline, CDR1 SQVTM and CDR2 ANQGSEA. The CDR3 loop spans 13 amino acids. In DNA, the CDR3 is TGCAGCGTTGATGTAGGGCCCAAAGATACGCAGTATTTT. Translation gives CSVDVGPKDTQYF.

This rearrangement joins TRBV3-1 to TRBJ1-1; D perhaps matches TRBD1 (5 bases). With 3 bases removed from V and 3 bases from J, the gap between germline ends came to 11 bases. The CDR3 consists of 14 residues. Germline V gene sequence: CDR1 LGHDT, CDR2 YNNKEL (reference sequence). Here the CDR3 DNA reads TGTGCCAGCAGCCAGACAGTTAGCTACACTGAAGCTTTCTTT. The encoded protein is CASSQTVSYTEAFF.

This chain uses TRBV7-2 with TRBJ2-1; 7 bases line up with TRBD2. After removal of 7 bases from V and 5 bases from J, the junction contained 14 bases not matched to a gene. This CDR3 contains 16 residues. CDR1 and CDR2 from the germline V gene are SGHTA and FQGNSA. Written as DNA, the CDR3 is TGTGCCAGCAACCGGGAGGTGGTCTACCTCCACAATGAGCAGTTCTTC. Translated: CASNREVVYLHNEQFF.

This clonotype was detected a few times. The V gene is TRBV6-5, the J gene TRBJ1-2, with 8 bases lining up with TRBD1. Germline loops: CDR1 MNHEY, CDR2 SVGAGI. V shed 0 bases, J shed 7 bases, and the junction held 7 bases outside the gene matches. The CDR3 is 15 amino acids. The CDR3 DNA reads as TGTGCCAGCAGTTACTCGGACAGGGCTATAATTGGCTACACCTTC. The encoded protein is CASSYSDRAIIGYTF.

This sequence joins TRBV19 and TRBJ2-4; tentative D call: TRBD2 (6 bases). CDR3 length: 15 residues. CDR1 is LNHDA and CDR2 is SQIVND in the germline V gene (reference sequence). The germline V and J ends were trimmed by 4 bases and 0 bases, with 10 bases remaining between them. The CDR3 region has the DNA TGTGCCAGTAGTACTGGAGGGGTAGCCAAAAACATTCAGTACTTC. Its translation: CASSTGGVAKNIQYF.

This rearrangement joins TRBV20-1 to TRBJ2-3, with 8 positions matching TRBD2. Germline trimming cut 1 base from V and 6 bases from J; bases unmatched to any gene: 9. The V gene's germline CDR1 is DFQATT and CDR2 SNEGSKA (reference sequence). This CDR3 region has 15 residues. CDR3 in amino acids: CSARVLGGASDTQYF. The CDR3 DNA sequence: TGCAGTGCTAGAGTGCTCGGGGGGGCTAGTGATACGCAGTATTTT.

The chain carries TRBV5-5 and TRBJ2-1; a possible D gene is TRBD1 (5 bases). This CDR3 region has 13 residues. The germline V gene encodes CDR1 SGHKS and CDR2 YYEKEE (reference sequence). The ends were cut back, 1 base at V and 6 bases at J, with 8 bases in the middle. CDR3 sequence reads: CASSLTTVNEQFF. In nucleotides, the CDR3 is TGTGCCAGCAGCTTGACGACAGTCAATGAGCAGTTCTTC.

The chain uses TRBV11-2 and TRBJ2-7; the D call may be TRBD1 or TRBD2 (5 bases each). The CDR3 is 15 amino acids. Germline V gene data show CDR1 as SGHAT and CDR2 as FQNNGV. Trimming removed 3 bases from V and 3 bases from J, with 15 bases in between. The CDR3 spells CASSFGEGTHYEQYF. CDR3 DNA sequence: TGTGCCAGCAGCTTCGGGGAAGGGACCCACTACGAGCAGTACTTC.